This paragraph covers one T cell receptor (beta chain) sequence. What antigen it recognizes has not been identified. No base quality values were provided; no much bigger clone lies one nucleotide off. The data belong to a study of shared clonotypes between healthy human individuals (TCRdb year 2020). About the full investigation: The cohort comprised two women and three men aged 18 to 49 years. Each donor's leukapheresis produced roughly between about 0.85 and 10 billion PBMCs. To estimate repertoire size and how much clonotypes are shared between individuals, the study performed deep sequencing of blood TCR repertoires from 4 to 6 healthy adults. Libraries were prepared and TCR repertoires were sequenced by different laboratories using diverse techniques, in order to increase sequencing depth and limit assay-specific biases. Per donor, three plates each were used for CD4 naive and CD4 memory, two for CD8 naive, and one for CD8 memory.

Study-wide findings and limitations: Compared with non-shared clonotypes, the clonotypes found in all four sorted-subset donors had higher generation probabilities. Based on pairwise subsampling, the degree of clonotype sharing among donors was expected to be affected by sequencing depth. Naive subsets generally had larger estimated clonotype richness than memory subsets. Across a handful of donors, about 5% of naive CD4, over 3% of naive CD8, roughly 2.3% of memory CD4, and about 0.4% of memory CD8 clonotypes were shared. The genetic and exposure-history diversity represented was limited by the small number of donors. Sampling was restricted to blood, and TCR repertoires in tissues likely differ from the TCR repertoires found in blood. Even with the large sequencing depth, rarefaction of the sorted-subset datasets indicated that sequencing was incomplete.

The donors were healthy, HIV-negative adults with no recently reported acute infections or vaccinations. Every donor was a Caucasian adult living in Nashville, Tennessee, USA. Magnetic negative selection was used to enrich CD4+ T cells, after which naive cells were positively selected on CD45RA and the negative fraction became the memory subset. Blood was obtained by leukapheresis, after which PBMCs were separated by Ficoll-Histopaque density gradient centrifugation and cryopreserved in liquid nitrogen vapor phase. Analytical flow cytometry was used to check the purity and quantity of each magnetically sorted T cell population. From each sorted fraction, genomic DNA was isolated and quantified by UV absorbance on a Nanodrop 2000c. CDR1 and CDR2, looked up from the germline V gene, are SGHTA and FQGTGA. The CDR3 holds 18 amino acids from the cysteine to the phenylalanine. Of all the DNA, just the CDR3 is kept, 54 bases in frame from base 1. V is shortened by 0 bases, J by 3 bases, and the region joining them spans 19 bases.

Using the deep immunoSEQ assay, TCR CDR3 regions were amplified from genomic DNA by multiplex PCR. Extracted genomic DNA from each cell subset was spread evenly across all wells of several immunoSEQ 96-well plates, with each plate serving as a replicate. Each replicate PCR for sorted subsets received about 180 ng genomic DNA, equal to tens of thousands of T cell genomes. The purified libraries were quantified using a Qubit 3.0 fluorometer, sized with a Bioanalyzer 2100, and then quantified again using the KAPA Library Quantification kit. A separate single-read 150-cycle Illumina NextSeq 550 flow cell was used to sequence each immunoSEQ 96-well plate. The source study handled its data this way. The immunoSEQ output contained only junctional sequences without quality scores, so filtering could not match that applied to full-length reads. To assign V/J genes and CDR3, sequences were annotated against IMGT germline references using PyIR, a Python wrapper for IgBLAST v1.9. Reads were filtered out if the reads had weak V/J assignments (E-value above 1e-6), no CDR3, stop codons, out-of-frame junctions, or ambiguous translated residues. V3J clonotypes were defined as sequences sharing the same inferred V gene, J gene, and CDR3 amino acid sequence. To compute the percentage overlap between repertoires, the number of shared unique clonotypes was divided by the size of the smaller repertoire. Three approaches were used to assess repertoire richness: RTK rarefaction, the Chao1 estimator, and Recon v2.1 estimates of unobserved clonotypes. OLGA was used to compute generation probabilities for all TCRbeta clonotypes that the gDNA method yielded from a few donors. TCRdb obtained this table from immuneACCESS and retained in-frame rearrangements with V and J assigned. These tables miss some clones; where compared with another copy, unresolved V genes account for less than half of the shortfall, and the remainder is unexplained. Clonal size and the V and J genes are those of that table, whereas D and trimming came from the DNA. The sample records 2 million to 3 million clones, under 95% of which are singletons. The ten largest clones add up to approximately 0.35% of the sample.

The sample comprised naive CD4+ T cells from PBMCs. Reading the label with the study, this specimen's cell subset or site is: CD45RA+ positively selected. The V gene is TRBV7-3 and the J gene is TRBJ2-3; the D gene is possibly TRBD1, with 5 bases matching. The clonotype was recovered from a man between 18 and 35 years old in good health. Some clones in this sample may be carry-over from other donors' samples. The CDR3 protein: CASSLTPMTAPVTDTQYF. Read as DNA, the sequence is TGTGCCAGCAGCTTAACTCCGATGACAGCCCCAGTGACAGATACGCAGTATTTT.